This T cell receptor beta chain was recorded in a study of shared clonotypes between healthy human individuals. On this clone itself: Different DNA sequences within this sample yield the same CDR3.

V dropped 2 bases and J dropped 7 bases, with 7 bases sitting between them. Germline V CDR1 and CDR2: SGHTS, YDEGEE. The CDR3 extends over 12 amino acids. PCR replicates performed on unsorted PBMC used around 0.3 ug DNA, about 30,000 T cell genomes. Produced via immunoSEQ multiplex PCR; TCRdb's table is partial and in-frame only. The sample includes 450,000 to 500,000 clones, around 80% of them seen just once. The rearrangement joins TRBV5-8 to TRBJ1-5; possible D gene TRBD1, 5 bases. This sequence was found in a woman between 40 and 55 years old in good health. Some clones in this sample may be carry-over from other donors' samples. Sequencing was performed on PBMCs. The CDR3 here is CASSFRDQPQHF. CDR3 DNA sequence: TGTGCCAGCAGCTTCAGGGACCAGCCCCAGCATTTT.